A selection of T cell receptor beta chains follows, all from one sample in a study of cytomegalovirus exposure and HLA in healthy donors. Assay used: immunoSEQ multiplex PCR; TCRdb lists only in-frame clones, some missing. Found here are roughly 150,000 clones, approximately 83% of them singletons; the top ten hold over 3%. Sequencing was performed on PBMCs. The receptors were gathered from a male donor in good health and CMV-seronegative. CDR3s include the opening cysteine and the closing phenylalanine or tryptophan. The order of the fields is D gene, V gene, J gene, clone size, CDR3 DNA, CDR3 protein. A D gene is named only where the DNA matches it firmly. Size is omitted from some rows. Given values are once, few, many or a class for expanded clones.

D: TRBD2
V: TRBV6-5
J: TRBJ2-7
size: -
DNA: TGTGCCACCGCGGGGGAGCGGTCCCGATACTACGAGCAGTACTTC
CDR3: CATAGERSRYYEQYF

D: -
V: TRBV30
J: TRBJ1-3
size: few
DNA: TGTGCCTGGAGTGCCGCATGGACAAACGGAAACACCATATATTTT
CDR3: CAWSAAWTNGNTIYF

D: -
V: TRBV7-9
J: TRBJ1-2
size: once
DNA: TGTGCCAGCAGCCTTCGGACAGACTATGGCTACACCTTC
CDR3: CASSLRTDYGYTF

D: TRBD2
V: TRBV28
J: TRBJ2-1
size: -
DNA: TGTGCCAGCAGTTTCCAGCGGGGTTACAATGAGCAGTTCTTC
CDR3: CASSFQRGYNEQFF

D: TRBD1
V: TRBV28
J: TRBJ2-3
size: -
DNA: TGTGCCAGCACGGTCTGGGGGACAGGGGATGATACGCAGTATTTT
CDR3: CASTVWGTGDDTQYF

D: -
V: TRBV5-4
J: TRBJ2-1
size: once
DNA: TGTGCCAGCAGCCAGGGGGGACAGAATTACAATGAGCAGTTCTTC
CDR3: CASSQGGQNYNEQFF

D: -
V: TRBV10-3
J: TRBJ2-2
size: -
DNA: TGTGCCATCAGTGGTCGGAGCCCTGCGGACGGGGAGCTGTTTTTT
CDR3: CAISGRSPADGELFF

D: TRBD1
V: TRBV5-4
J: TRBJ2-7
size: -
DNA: TGTGCCAGCAGCTCGCCAGGGGGCGCGGCGGTCTACGAGCAGTACTTC
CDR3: CASSSPGGAAVYEQYF

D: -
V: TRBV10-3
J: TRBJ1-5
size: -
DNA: TGTGCCATCAGTGACCACCCGGGGGGTGGCAATCAGCCCCAGCATTTT
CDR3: CAISDHPGGGNQPQHF

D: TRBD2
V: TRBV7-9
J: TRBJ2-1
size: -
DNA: TGTGCCAGCACCTTAGCGGGGGCGAGAGGTGAGCAGTTCTTC
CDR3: CASTLAGARGEQFF

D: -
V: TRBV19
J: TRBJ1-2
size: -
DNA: TGTGCCAGTAGTCCCTCATCGAGGGGGATTAACTATGGCTACACCTTC
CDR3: CASSPSSRGINYGYTF

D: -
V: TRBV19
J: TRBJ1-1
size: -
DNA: TGTGCCAGTAGTCCTCGACATATGGAGAACACTGAAGCTTTCTTT
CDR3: CASSPRHMENTEAFF

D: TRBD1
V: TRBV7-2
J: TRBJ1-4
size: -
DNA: TGTGCCAGCGCCCAGGACAGGGGGGGTGAAAAACTGTTTTTT
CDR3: CASAQDRGGEKLFF

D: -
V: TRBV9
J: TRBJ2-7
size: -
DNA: TGTGCCAGCAGCGTCAACCCAACGGGGTATGGCGAGCAGTACTTC
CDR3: CASSVNPTGYGEQYF

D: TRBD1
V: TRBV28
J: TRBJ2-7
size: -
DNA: TGTGCCAGCACCCGATGGGGAGAGACAGGGGGTTTGTGGGGCTCCTACGAGCAGTACTTC
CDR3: CASTRWGETGGLWGSYEQYF

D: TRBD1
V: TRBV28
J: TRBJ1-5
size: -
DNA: TGTGCCAGCACTTTACAGGGGAATAGAAATCAGCCCCAGCATTTT
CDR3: CASTLQGNRNQPQHF

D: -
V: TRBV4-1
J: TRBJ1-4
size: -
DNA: TGCGCCAGCAGCCAACTAGGAACGCTCGGGGAAAAACTGTTTTTT
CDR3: CASSQLGTLGEKLFF

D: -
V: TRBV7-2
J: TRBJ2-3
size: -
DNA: TGTGCCAGCAGCTTAGTAGTGGGGCCCGATACGCAGTATTTT
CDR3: CASSLVVGPDTQYF

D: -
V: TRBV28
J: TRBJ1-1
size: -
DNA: TGTGCCAGCAGTTTTGGGCAGGTTCCAGTGGCTTTCTTT
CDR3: CASSFGQVPVAFF

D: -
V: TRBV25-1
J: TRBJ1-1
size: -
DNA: TGTGCCAGCAGTGGATCGGGGGGACTGAACACTGAAGCTTTCTTT
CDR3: CASSGSGGLNTEAFF

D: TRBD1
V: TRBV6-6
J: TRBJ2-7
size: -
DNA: TGTGCCAGCAGCTACACCGACAGGGTAACCGACGAGCAGTACTTC
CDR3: CASSYTDRVTDEQYF

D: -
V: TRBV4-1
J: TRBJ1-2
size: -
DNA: TGCGCCAGCAGCCAAGGGGCCCTCTATGGCTACACCTTC
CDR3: CASSQGALYGYTF

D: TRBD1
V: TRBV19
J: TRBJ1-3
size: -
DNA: TGTGCCAGTAGTAACCGACAGGGGAGCTCTGGAAACACCATATATTTT
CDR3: CASSNRQGSSGNTIYF

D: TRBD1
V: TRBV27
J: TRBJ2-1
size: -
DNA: TGTGCCAGCAGGACAGGGGGGGTGAACAATGAGCAGTTCTTC
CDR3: CASRTGGVNNEQFF

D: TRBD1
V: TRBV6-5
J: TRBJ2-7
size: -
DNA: TGTGCCAGCAGTCTGTCCCGACAGGGGTCCTACGAGCAGTACTTC
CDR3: CASSLSRQGSYEQYF

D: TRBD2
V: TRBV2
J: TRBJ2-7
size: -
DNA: TGTGCCAGCACGGGGGGACTCTCCTACGAGCAGTACTTC
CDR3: CASTGGLSYEQYF

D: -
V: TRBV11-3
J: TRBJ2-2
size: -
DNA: TGTGCCAGCAGCCCCAGTACCCGGAACACCGGGGAGCTGTTTTTT
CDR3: CASSPSTRNTGELFF

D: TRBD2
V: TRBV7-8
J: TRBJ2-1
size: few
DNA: TGTGCCAGCAGCCCTCGGACTAGCGGGGGCGCCTCCTACAATGAGCAGTTCTTC
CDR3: CASSPRTSGGASYNEQFF

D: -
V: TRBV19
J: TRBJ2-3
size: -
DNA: TGTGCCAGTAGTACCACCTATAGCACAGATACGCAGTATTTT
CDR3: CASSTTYSTDTQYF

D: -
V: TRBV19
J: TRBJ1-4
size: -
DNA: TGTGCCAGTAGTGAGGCTGAAAAACTGTTTTTT
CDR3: CASSEAEKLFF

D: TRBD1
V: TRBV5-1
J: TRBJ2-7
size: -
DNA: TGCGCCAGCAGCATCGCCGGGACAGGCTCCTACGAGCAGTACTTC
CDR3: CASSIAGTGSYEQYF

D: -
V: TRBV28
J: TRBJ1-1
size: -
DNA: TGTGCCAGCAGTCCCCGTCGGGGGGCGGGTTCTGAAGCTTTCTTT
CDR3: CASSPRRGAGSEAFF

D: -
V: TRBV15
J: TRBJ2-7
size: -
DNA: TGTGCCACCAGCAGAGATTACTCCGCCCACTACGAGCAGTACTTC
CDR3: CATSRDYSAHYEQYF

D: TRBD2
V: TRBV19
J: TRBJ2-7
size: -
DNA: TGTGCCAGTAGTGGTGCGAGCGGGAGCGGGGAGCAGTACTTC
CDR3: CASSGASGSGEQYF

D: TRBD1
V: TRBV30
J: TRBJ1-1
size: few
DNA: TGTGCCTGGAGTGCCGGGACAGGGGTTACTGAAGCTTTCTTT
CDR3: CAWSAGTGVTEAFF

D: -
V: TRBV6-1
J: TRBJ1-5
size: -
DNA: TGTGCCGGGGGGGCCTTGCAGCCCCAGCATTTT
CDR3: CAGGALQPQHF

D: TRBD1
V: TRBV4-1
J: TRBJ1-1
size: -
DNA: TGCGCCAGCAGCCATCCCCGGGACAGGGGACTGGCCGCTGAAGCTTTCTTT
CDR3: CASSHPRDRGLAAEAFF

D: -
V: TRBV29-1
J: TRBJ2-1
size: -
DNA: TGCAGCGTTGTGGGGGCTAGCTCCTACAATGAGCAGTTCTTC
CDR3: CSVVGASSYNEQFF

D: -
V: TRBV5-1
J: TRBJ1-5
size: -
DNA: TGCGCCAGCAGCTTGGCCGGGGATGGCCAGCCCCAGCATTTT
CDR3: CASSLAGDGQPQHF

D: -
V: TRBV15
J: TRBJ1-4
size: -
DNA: TGTGCCACCAGCAGAGATCGGCAGGGATCTGAAAAACTGTTTTTT
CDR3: CATSRDRQGSEKLFF

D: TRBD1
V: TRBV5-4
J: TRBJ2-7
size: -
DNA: TGTGCCAGCAGCTTGTACGGCAGTTGGGACAGTACCTACGAGCAGTACTTC
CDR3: CASSLYGSWDSTYEQYF

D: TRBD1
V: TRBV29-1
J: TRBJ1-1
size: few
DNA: TGCAGCGTTGAAGATAGGGACAGGTTAGGAGCTGAAGCTTTCTTT
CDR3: CSVEDRDRLGAEAFF

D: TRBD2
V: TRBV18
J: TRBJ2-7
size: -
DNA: TGTGCCAGCTCGGGGGAGGGGACCTACGAGCAGTACTTC
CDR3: CASSGEGTYEQYF

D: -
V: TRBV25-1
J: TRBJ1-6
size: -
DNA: TGTGCCAGCAGTGAATTGGGGCCGAATTCACCCCTCCACTTT
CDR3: CASSELGPNSPLHF

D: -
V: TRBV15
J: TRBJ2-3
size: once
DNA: TGTGCCACCAGCCGTGGCCGGGGGGATACGCAGTATTTT
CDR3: CATSRGRGDTQYF

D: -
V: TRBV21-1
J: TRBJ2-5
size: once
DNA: TGTGCCAGCAGCAAAGCGCTTTTCGAAGCGGGGCTCCAAGAGACCCAGTACTTC
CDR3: CASSKALFEAGLQETQYF

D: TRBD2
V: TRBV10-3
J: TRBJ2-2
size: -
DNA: TGTGCCATCAGGGGCTTAGCGGGAGCCGCTCCCGGGGAGCTGTTTTTT
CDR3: CAIRGLAGAAPGELFF

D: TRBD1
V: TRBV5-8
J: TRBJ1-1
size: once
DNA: TGTGCCAGCCGTTCGGACAGGGCGTTTCGTGAAGCTTTCTTT
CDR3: CASRSDRAFREAFF

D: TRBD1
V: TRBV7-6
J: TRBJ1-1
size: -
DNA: TGTGCCAGCAGCTTAGCTGCAGGGGGGAACACTGAAGCTTTCTTT
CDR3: CASSLAAGGNTEAFF

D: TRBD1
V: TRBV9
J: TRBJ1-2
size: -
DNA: TGTGCCAGCAGCGCGACAGGGGGCGCGGGCTACACCTTC
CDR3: CASSATGGAGYTF

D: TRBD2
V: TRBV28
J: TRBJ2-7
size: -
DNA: TGTGCCAGCAGTTCACCCTCGACTAGCGGGACATCCTACGAGCAGTACTTC
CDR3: CASSSPSTSGTSYEQYF

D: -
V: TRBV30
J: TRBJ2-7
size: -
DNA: TGTGCCTGGGGCGGGGACTACGAGCAGTACTTC
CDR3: CAWGGDYEQYF

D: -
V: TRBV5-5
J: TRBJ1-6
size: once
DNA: TGTGCCAGCAGCTTACAGGGCAGGTTTTCACCCCTCCACTTT
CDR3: CASSLQGRFSPLHF

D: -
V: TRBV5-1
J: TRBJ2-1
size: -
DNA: TGCGCCAGCAGCTTGCGGCAGGGGTACAATGAGCAGTTCTTC
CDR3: CASSLRQGYNEQFF

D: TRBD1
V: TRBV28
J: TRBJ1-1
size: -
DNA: TGTGCCAGCAGTACTTCCGGGACAGGGGACACTGAAGCTTTCTTT
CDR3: CASSTSGTGDTEAFF